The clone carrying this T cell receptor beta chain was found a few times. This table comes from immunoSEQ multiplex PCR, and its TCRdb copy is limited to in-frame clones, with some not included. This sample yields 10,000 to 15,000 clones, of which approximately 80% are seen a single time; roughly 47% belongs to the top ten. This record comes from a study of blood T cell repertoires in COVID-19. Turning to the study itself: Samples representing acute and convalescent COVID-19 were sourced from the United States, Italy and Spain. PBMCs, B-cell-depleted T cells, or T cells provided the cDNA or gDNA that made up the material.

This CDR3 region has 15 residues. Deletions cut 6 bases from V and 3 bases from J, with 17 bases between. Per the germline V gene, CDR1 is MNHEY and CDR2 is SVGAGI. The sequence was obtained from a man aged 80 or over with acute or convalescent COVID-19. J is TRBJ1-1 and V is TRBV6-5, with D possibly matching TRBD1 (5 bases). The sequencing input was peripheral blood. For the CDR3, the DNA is TGTGCCAGCAGAAAGGGTTGGGGGGGGGACACTGAAGCTTTCTTT. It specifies CASRKGWGGDTEAFF.